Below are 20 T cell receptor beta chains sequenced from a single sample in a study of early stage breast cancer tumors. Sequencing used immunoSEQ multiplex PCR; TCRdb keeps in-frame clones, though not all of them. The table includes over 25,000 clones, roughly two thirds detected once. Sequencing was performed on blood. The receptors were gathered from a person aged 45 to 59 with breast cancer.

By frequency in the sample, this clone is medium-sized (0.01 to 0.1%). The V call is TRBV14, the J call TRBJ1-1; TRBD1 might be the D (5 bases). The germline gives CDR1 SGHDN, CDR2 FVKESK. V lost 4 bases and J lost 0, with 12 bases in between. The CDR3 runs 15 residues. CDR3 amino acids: CASSRAGALNTEAFF. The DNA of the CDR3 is TGTGCCAGCAGCCGAGCTGGGGCCCTGAACACTGAAGCTTTCTTT.

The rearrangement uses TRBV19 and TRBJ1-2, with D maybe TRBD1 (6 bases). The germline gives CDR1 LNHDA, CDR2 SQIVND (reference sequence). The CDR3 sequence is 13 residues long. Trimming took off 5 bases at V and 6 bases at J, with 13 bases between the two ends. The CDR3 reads CASSRKAGDGYTF. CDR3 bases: TGTGCCAGTAGTCGGAAGGCAGGGGATGGCTACACCTTC.

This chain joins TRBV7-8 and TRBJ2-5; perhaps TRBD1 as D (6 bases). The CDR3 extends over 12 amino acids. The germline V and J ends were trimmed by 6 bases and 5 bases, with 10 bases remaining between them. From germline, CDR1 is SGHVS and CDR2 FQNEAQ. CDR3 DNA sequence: TGTGCCAGCAGTCCTCAGGGGGAGACCCAGTACTTC. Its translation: CASSPQGETQYF.

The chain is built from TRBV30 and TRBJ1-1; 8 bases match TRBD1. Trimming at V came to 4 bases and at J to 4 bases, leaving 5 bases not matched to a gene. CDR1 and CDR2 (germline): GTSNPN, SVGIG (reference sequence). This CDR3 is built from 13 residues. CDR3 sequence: CAWTGGAGTEAFF. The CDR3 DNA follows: TGTGCCTGGACAGGGGGCGCCGGCACTGAAGCTTTCTTT.

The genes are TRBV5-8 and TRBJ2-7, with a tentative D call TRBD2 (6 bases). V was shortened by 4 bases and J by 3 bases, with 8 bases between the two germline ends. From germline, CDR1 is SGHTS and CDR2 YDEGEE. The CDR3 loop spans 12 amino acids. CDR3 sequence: CASSDGGYEQYF. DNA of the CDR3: TGTGCCAGCAGCGACGGGGGCTACGAGCAGTACTTC.

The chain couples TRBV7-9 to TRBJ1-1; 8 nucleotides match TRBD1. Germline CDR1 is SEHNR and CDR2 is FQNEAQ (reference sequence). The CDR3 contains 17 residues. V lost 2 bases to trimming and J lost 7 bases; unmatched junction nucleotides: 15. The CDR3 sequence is CASSLSGRGQGAIEAFF. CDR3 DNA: TGTGCCAGCAGCTTATCGGGCAGGGGGCAGGGAGCTATTGAAGCTTTCTTT. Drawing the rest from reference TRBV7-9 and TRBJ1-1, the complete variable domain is DTGVSQNPRHKITKRGQNVTFRCDPISEHNRLYWYRQTLGQGPEFLTYFQNEAQLEKSRLLSDRFSAERPKGSFSTLEIQRTEQGDSAMYLCASSLSGRGQGAIEAFFGQGTRLTVV.

CDR3 in DNA: TGTGCCAGCAGCGAACCGGGACTCGCCTACAATGAGCAGTTCTTC. This codes for CASSEPGLAYNEQFF. The chain employs TRBV7-2 and TRBJ2-1; D perhaps matches TRBD2 (6 bases). V lost 5 bases and J lost 2, with 13 bases in between. CDR1 and CDR2 (germline): SGHTA, FQGNSA. The CDR3 runs to 15 residues.

DNA of the CDR3: TGTGCCAGCAGTGAAAGGGGACAGGACGTCTACGAGCAGTACTTC. This codes for CASSERGQDVYEQYF. V gene TRBV2 combines with J gene TRBJ2-7; 8 bases map to TRBD1. J gave up 3 bases and V 2 bases, and 6 bases lay outside the gene matches. The CDR3 covers 15 residues. CDR1 and CDR2 from the germline V gene are SNHLY and FYNNEI.

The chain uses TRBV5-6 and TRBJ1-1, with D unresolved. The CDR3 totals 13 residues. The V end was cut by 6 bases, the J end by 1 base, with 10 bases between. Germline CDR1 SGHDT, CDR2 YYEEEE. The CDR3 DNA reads TGTGCCAGCACCCCCGTTGAGAACACTGAAGCTTTCTTT. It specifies CASTPVENTEAFF.

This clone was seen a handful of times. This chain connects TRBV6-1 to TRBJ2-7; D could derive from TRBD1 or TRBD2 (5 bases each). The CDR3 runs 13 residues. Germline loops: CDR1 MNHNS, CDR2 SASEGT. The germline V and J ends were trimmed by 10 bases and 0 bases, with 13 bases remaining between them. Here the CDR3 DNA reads TGTGCCATCCGGGACGCCGACTCCTACGAGCAGTACTTC. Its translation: CAIRDADSYEQYF.

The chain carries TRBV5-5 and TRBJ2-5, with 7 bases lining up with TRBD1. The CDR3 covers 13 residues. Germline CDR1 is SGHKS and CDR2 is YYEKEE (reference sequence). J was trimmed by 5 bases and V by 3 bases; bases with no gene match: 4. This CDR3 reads CASSYQGQETQYF. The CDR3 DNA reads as TGTGCCAGCAGCTACCAGGGACAGGAGACCCAGTACTTC.

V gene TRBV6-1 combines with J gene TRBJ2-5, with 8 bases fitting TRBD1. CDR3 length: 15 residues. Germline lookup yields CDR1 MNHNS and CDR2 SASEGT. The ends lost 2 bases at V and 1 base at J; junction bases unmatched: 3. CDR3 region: CASSESTGGQETQYF. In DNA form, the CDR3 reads TGTGCCAGCAGTGAATCCACAGGGGGCCAAGAGACCCAGTACTTC.

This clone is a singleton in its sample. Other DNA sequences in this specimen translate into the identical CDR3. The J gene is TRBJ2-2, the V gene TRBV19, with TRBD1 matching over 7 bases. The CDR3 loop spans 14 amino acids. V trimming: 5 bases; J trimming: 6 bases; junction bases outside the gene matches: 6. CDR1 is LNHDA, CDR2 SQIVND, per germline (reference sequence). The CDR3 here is CASSSGQEAGELFF. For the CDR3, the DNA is TGTGCCAGTAGTTCCGGACAGGAGGCCGGGGAGCTGTTTTTT.

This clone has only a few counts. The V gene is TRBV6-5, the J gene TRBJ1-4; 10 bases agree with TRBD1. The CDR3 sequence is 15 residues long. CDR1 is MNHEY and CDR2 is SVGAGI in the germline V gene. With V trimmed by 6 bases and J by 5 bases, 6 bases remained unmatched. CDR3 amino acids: CASRPGDRGNEKLFF. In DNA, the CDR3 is TGTGCCAGCAGGCCGGGGGACAGGGGAAATGAAAAACTGTTTTTT.

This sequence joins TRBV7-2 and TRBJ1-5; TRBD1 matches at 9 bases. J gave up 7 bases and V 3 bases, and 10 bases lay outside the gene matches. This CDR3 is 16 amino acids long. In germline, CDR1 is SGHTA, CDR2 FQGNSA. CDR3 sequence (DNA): TGTGCCAGCAGCTTCCTCGGACAGGGGACAGGACAGCCCCAGCATTTT. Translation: CASSFLGQGTGQPQHF.

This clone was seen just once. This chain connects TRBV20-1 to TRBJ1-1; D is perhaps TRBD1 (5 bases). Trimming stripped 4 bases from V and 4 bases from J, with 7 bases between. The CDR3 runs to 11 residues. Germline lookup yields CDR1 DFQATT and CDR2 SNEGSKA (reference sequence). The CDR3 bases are TGCAGTGCTATCAGGGCCACTGAAGCTTTCTTT. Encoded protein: CSAIRATEAFF.

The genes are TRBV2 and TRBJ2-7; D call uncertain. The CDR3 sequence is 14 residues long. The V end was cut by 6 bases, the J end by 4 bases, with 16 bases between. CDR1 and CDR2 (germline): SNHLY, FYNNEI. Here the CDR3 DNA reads TGTGCCAGCAGCCCTAGGGCAACCTTGTACGAGCAGTACTTC. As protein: CASSPRATLYEQYF.

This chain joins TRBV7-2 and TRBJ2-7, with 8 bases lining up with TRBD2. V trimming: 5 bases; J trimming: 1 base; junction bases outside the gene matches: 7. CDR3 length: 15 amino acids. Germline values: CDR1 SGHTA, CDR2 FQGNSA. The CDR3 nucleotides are TGTGCCAGCAGCCTTGTAGCGGGAAGGTCCTACGAGCAGTACTTC. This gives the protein CASSLVAGRSYEQYF.

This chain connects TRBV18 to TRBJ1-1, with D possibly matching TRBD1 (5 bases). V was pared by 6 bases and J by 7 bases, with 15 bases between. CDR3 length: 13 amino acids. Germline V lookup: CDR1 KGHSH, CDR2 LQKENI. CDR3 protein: CASSPGHGFEAFF. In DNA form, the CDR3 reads TGTGCCAGCTCCCCTGGACACGGTTTTGAAGCTTTCTTT.

CDR3 DNA: TGTGCCAGCAGCTTAGTCCGGGATCTCGGGGGCACAGATACGCAGTATTTT. Its translation is CASSLVRDLGGTDTQYF. This chain links TRBV7-9 with TRBJ2-3; perhaps TRBD2 as D (5 bases). Deletions cut 1 base from V and 1 base from J, with 15 bases between. The CDR3 sequence is 17 residues long. Germline V CDR1 and CDR2: SEHNR, FQNEAQ (reference sequence).